Sequencing of this TCR beta chain was carried out in a study of shared clonotypes between healthy human individuals. Study as a whole: Every donor yielded three CD4 naive, three CD4 memory, two CD8 naive and one CD8 memory plate. Study observations and caveats: Among a handful of donors, roughly 5.4% of naive CD4 clonotypes were found in common.

The CDR3 runs 17 residues. Trimming cost V 6 bases and J 5 bases; bases outside gene matches: 14. Germline loops: CDR1 MNHEY, CDR2 SMNVEV (reference sequence). Assay runs were performed at deep level. Each cell subset's genomic DNA was divided evenly among several immunoSEQ plates. Here immunoSEQ multiplex PCR was the method, and the copy in TCRdb shows in-frame clones only, minus some. Among more than 1,200,000 clones listed, approximately 98.5% were seen once. With regard to this clone: As yet, its antigen is unknown.

The J gene is TRBJ2-5, the V gene TRBV27; TRBD2 aligns across 11 bases. This TCR derives from a man younger than 45 in good health. The sample comprised naive CD4+ T cells sorted from blood. Described subset: CD45RA+ positively selected. CDR3 coding DNA: TGTGCCAGCAGAGTTTCCCTCCTAGCGGGAGGTGGGGAGACCCAGTACTTC. Translated, it gives CASRVSLLAGGGETQYF.